Below, 20 T cell receptor beta chains from the same sample are listed, as sequenced in a study of human T cells and chemical hapten exposure. One entry per CDR3 protein, called by TCRdb with MiXCR from the RACE reads. The table records 75,000 to 95,000 distinct CDR3 sequences, 12% of them present only once. Time point: patch test 1, 2 weeks after DPC sensitization. Specified treatment: therapeutic diphenylcyclopropenone sensitization with weekly scalp DPC. The sequencing here drew on whole blood, taken in connection with sensitization to the hapten diphenylcyclopropenone (DPC). These TCRs come from a woman aged 60-75 years with alopecia areata. Some clones in this sample may be carry-over from other donors' samples.

The table lists this clonotype with a count of one. The J gene is TRBJ2-1, the V gene TRBV10-3; 8 bases match TRBD1. Germline CDR1 is ENHRY and CDR2 is SYGVKD. The CDR3 has 14 residues. V lost 2 bases, J lost 9 bases, and 6 bases stayed unmatched. CDR3 DNA: TGTGCCATCAGTGAGCCCAGGGACAGGTTTGAGCAGTTCTTC. It codes for CAISEPRDRFEQFF.

This clonotype showed up many times. The gene calls are TRBV2 and TRBJ1-4; D unclear. V shed 3 bases and J shed 7 bases, with 12 bases lying between them. Germline assignment: CDR1 SNHLY and CDR2 FYNNEI. The CDR3 covers 14 residues. DNA of the CDR3: TGTGCCAGCAGTGATGGGGTGATGGTTGAAAAACTGTTTTTT. Residues: CASSDGVMVEKLFF.

This clonotype was found a few times. V gene TRBV5-1 combines with J gene TRBJ2-3; possible D gene TRBD1, 6 bases. CDR1 SGHRS and CDR2 YFSETQ come from the germline V gene. V lost 5 bases to trimming and J lost 3 bases, with 13 bases between them. The CDR3 has 14 amino acids. The DNA for the CDR3 is TGCGCCAGCAGGGGACACGATGGGACAGATACGCAGTATTTT. Encoded protein: CASRGHDGTDTQYF. Drawing the rest from reference TRBV5-1 and TRBJ2-3, the complete variable domain is KAGVTQTPRYLIKTRGQQVTLSCSPISGHRSVSWYQQTPGQGLQFLFEYFSETQRNKGNFPGRFSGRQFSNSRSEMNVSTLELGDSALYLCASRGHDGTDTQYFGPGTRLTVL.

With regard to this clonotype: One base away lies a much larger clone, so this may be a sequencing read error. The V call is TRBV7-6, the J call TRBJ2-7; D not certain. The ends were cut back, 1 base at V and 6 bases at J, with 10 bases in the middle. The CDR3 is 13 amino acids. CDR1 SGHVS and CDR2 FNYEAQ come from the germline V gene. Here the CDR3 DNA reads TGTGCCAGCAGCTTAGTCGACCCGGCCGAGCAGTACTTC. Its translation: CASSLVDPAEQYF.

With regard to this clonotype: At one boundary the junction diverges from the germline segment, which might be a read error. The chain recombines TRBV20-1 with TRBJ2-7, with D perhaps being TRBD1 or TRBD2 (6 bases each). This CDR3 comprises 13 residues. Germline CDR1 and CDR2: DFQATT and SNEGSKA (reference sequence). Here the CDR3 reads CSARGRDNYEQYF. The CDR3 bases are TGCAGTGCCAGAGGGCGGGACAACTACGAGCAGTACTTC.

This clonotype has a count of ten or more. The V gene is TRBV6-2 or TRBV6-3, the J gene TRBJ2-5; no clear D. CDR1 is MNHEY, CDR2 SVGEGT, per germline. V lost 5 bases to trimming and J lost 1 base, with 11 bases between them. This CDR3 comprises 14 residues. The CDR3 region is CASSASYAQETQYF. Here the CDR3 DNA reads TGTGCCAGCAGTGCATCCTACGCCCAAGAGACCCAGTACTTC.

This clonotype occurred many times. The V call is TRBV18, the J call TRBJ2-5; D gene ambiguous. The CDR3 spans 13 residues. Trimming cost V 0 bases and J 4 bases, with 6 bases left between them. Germline CDR1 and CDR2: KGHSH and LQKENI. CDR3: CASSPPTRETQYF. The CDR3, as DNA: TGTGCCAGCTCACCACCTACAAGAGAGACCCAGTACTTC.

In DNA, the CDR3 is TGTGCCAGCTCCCTCGTTGGAGGAGGAGATGAAAAACTGTTTTTT. Amino acid sequence: CASSLVGGGDEKLFF. The chain employs TRBV18 and TRBJ1-4; D is uncertain. V lost 6 bases, J lost 6 bases, and 17 bases lay in between. The CDR3 totals 15 residues. CDR1 is KGHSH, CDR2 LQKENI, per germline.

This clonotype has ten or more counts. The chain has TRBV20-1 and TRBJ2-5; D call uncertain. Per the germline V gene, CDR1 is DFQATT and CDR2 is SNEGSKA (reference sequence). V was cut by 0 bases and J by 5 bases, with 10 bases left in between. The CDR3 is made up of 13 amino acids. CDR3: CSAREVPRETQYF. The CDR3, as DNA: TGCAGTGCTAGAGAGGTCCCCCGGGAGACCCAGTACTTC.

The chain uses TRBV29-1 and TRBJ1-1; D perhaps matches TRBD1 (5 bases). V lost 5 bases to trimming and J lost 0 bases, with 16 bases between them. This CDR3 has 15 residues. Germline CDR1 and CDR2: SQVTM and ANQGSEA. CDR3 residues: CSVYVPGRVNTEAFF. The CDR3 nucleotides are TGCAGCGTTTATGTCCCGGGACGTGTGAACACTGAAGCTTTCTTT. The full variable domain, completed using reference TRBV29-1 and TRBJ1-1, is SAVISQKPSRDICQRGTSLTIQCQVDSQVTMMFWYRQQPGQSLTLIATANQGSEATYESGFVIDKFPISRPNLTFSTLTVSNMSPEDSSIYLCSVYVPGRVNTEAFFGQGTRLTVV.

This clonotype was counted only a few times. The chain uses TRBV3-1 and TRBJ2-1, with TRBD2 matching 7 bases. The CDR3 consists of 15 residues. Germline values: CDR1 LGHDT, CDR2 YNNKEL (reference sequence). V trimming: 4 bases; J trimming: 7 bases; junction bases outside the gene matches: 10. The chain's CDR3 is CASSRTSSRDNEQFF. CDR3 nucleotide sequence: TGTGCCAGCAGCCGGACTAGTTCAAGGGATAATGAGCAGTTCTTC.

This clonotype has ten or more counts. The rearrangement joins TRBV14 to TRBJ1-4; D gene unclear. In germline, CDR1 is SGHDN, CDR2 FVKESK. V shed 1 base and J shed 8 bases, with 14 bases lying between them. This CDR3 region has 15 residues. CDR3 DNA: TGTGCCAGCAGCCAAGCAGCCGGGAGTTGGGAAAAACTGTTTTTT. It translates to CASSQAAGSWEKLFF.

This clonotype was recorded a few times. The chain recombines TRBV18 with TRBJ1-1, with D unclear. V was cut by 3 bases and J by 7 bases, with 9 bases left in between. This CDR3 has 12 amino acids. Per the germline V gene, CDR1 is KGHSH and CDR2 is LQKENI. CDR3 sequence: CASSPQELEAFF. CDR3 sequence (DNA): TGTGCCAGCTCACCTCAGGAACTTGAAGCTTTCTTT. Full variable domain (outside the CDR3, taken from reference TRBV18 and TRBJ1-1): NAGVMQNPRHLVRRRGQEARLRCSPMKGHSHVYWYRQLPEEGLKFMVYLQKENIIDESGMPKERFSAEFPKEGPSILRIQQVVRGDSAAYFCASSPQELEAFFGQGTRLTVV.

This clonotype was detected only once. CDR3 amino acids: CASSVQGRFATNEKLFF. The CDR3, as DNA: TGTGCCAGCAGCGTACAGGGTCGGTTCGCAACTAATGAAAAACTGTTTTTT. The chain joins TRBV11-2 to TRBJ1-4; possible D gene TRBD1, 6 bases. Looked up from germline, CDR1 is SGHAT and CDR2 is FQNNGV. V was trimmed by 5 bases and J by 0 bases, leaving 16 bases between them. The CDR3 covers 17 residues.

This clonotype was recorded at least ten times. This rearrangement joins TRBV7-2 to TRBJ1-4; no definite D call. Trimming left V 3 bases short and J 4 bases short, with 9 bases between. The CDR3 extends over 14 amino acids. In germline, CDR1 is SGHTA, CDR2 FQGNSA. The CDR3 nucleotides read TGTGCCAGCAGCTTCGGGCGGAGTAATGAAAAACTGTTTTTT. This gives the protein CASSFGRSNEKLFF.

This clonotype was observed many times. CDR3 residues: CASSPGHANVLTF. CDR3 sequence (DNA): TGTGCCAGCAGTCCCGGGCACGCCAACGTCCTGACTTTC. This chain joins TRBV6-5 and TRBJ2-6; D call uncertain. The germline V and J ends were trimmed by 5 bases and 7 bases, with 9 bases remaining between them. Germline CDR1 MNHEY, CDR2 SVGAGI. The CDR3 extends over 13 amino acids.

There are many counts of this clonotype. This chain connects TRBV7-3 to TRBJ2-3, with D uncertain. The ends were cut back, 2 bases at V and 9 bases at J, with 9 bases in the middle. CDR3 size: 12 residues. From germline, CDR1 is SGHTA and CDR2 FQGTGA. The DNA of the CDR3 is TGTGCCAGCAGCTTAGAGGTCGGAACGCAGTATTTT. It translates to CASSLEVGTQYF.

This clonotype came up a few times. The chain joins TRBV7-9 to TRBJ2-6; D may correspond to TRBD1 or TRBD2 (5 bases each). The CDR3 is 18 residues long. The germline CDR1 and CDR2 sequences are SEHNR and FQNEAQ (reference sequence). Trimming left V 1 base short and J 2 bases short, with 15 bases between. The CDR3, as DNA: TGTGCCAGCAGCTTAGGTTTCCGGGGCAAGACTGGGGCCAACGTCCTGACTTTC. Protein sequence: CASSLGFRGKTGANVLTF.

There are many counts of this clonotype. This chain joins TRBV14 and TRBJ2-2; D gene uncertain. The CDR3 length is 14 residues. V was shortened by 0 bases and J by 7 bases, with 9 bases between the two germline ends. Looked up from germline, CDR1 is SGHDN and CDR2 is FVKESK. Here the CDR3 DNA reads TGTGCCAGCAGCCAAGAGGTTGGGCACGGGGAGCTGTTTTTT. Translated: CASSQEVGHGELFF.

J is TRBJ2-2 and V is TRBV24-1; 9 positions agree with TRBD1. The trim removed 5 bases at V and 11 bases at J, leaving 2 bases unmatched. Germline V gene data show CDR1 as KGHDR and CDR2 as SFDVKD. The CDR3 runs to 12 residues. The CDR3 reads CATSVTGGELFF. The CDR3 region has the DNA TGTGCCACCAGTGTTACAGGGGGCGAGCTGTTTTTT.